The 30 T cell receptor beta chains listed next were all sequenced from one sample in a study of OX40 agonist ivuxolimab in advanced cancers. Clones were read by immunoSEQ multiplex PCR, and TCRdb kept only the in-frame ones, dropping some. This table has about 82,000 clones, roughly nine tenths appearing once. Sequenced material: CD4+ or CD8+ T cells sorted from blood, taken in a trial of the OX40 agonist ivuxolimab. Receptor source: an adult with an advanced solid tumor such as melanoma, head and neck, liver or kidney cancer.

This sequence joins TRBV5-1 and TRBJ2-2, with D uncertain. The CDR3 runs 14 residues. V lost 4 bases to trimming and J lost 1 base, with 8 bases between them. From germline, CDR1 is SGHRS and CDR2 YFSETQ. The CDR3 loop reads CASSPQVNTGELFF. In DNA, the CDR3 is TGCGCCAGCAGCCCTCAGGTGAACACCGGGGAGCTGTTTTTT.

This clone was detected once. The rearrangement joins TRBV4-3 to TRBJ2-6; D gene unclear. Germline V gene data show CDR1 as LGHNA and CDR2 as YSLEER. The CDR3 length is 14 residues. Trimming took 0 bases from V and 10 from J, leaving 10 bases between them. CDR3 sequence (DNA): TGCGCCAGCAGCCAAGACGTCCGGGTAAACGTCCTGACTTTC. Its protein is CASSQDVRVNVLTF.

V is TRBV6-1 and J is TRBJ1-1, with unresolved D. The CDR3 totals 13 residues. CDR1 and CDR2 from the germline V gene are MNHNS and SASEGT. Trimming shortened V by 2 bases and J by 1 base, and 5 bases separated the two germline ends. The DNA of the CDR3 is TGTGCCAGCAGTGAACACGCGAACACTGAAGCTTTCTTT. Translating gives CASSEHANTEAFF.

This rearrangement joins TRBV19 to TRBJ2-7; TRBD1 matches at 10 bases. Germline CDR1 and CDR2: LNHDA and SQIVND (reference sequence). The CDR3 extends over 17 amino acids. Germline trimming cut 5 bases from V and 2 bases from J; bases unmatched to any gene: 12. The CDR3 DNA reads TGTGCCAGTAGTCCCCTTCCGGGACAGGGGACGACCTACGAGCAGTACTTC. Translating gives CASSPLPGQGTTYEQYF.

The V call is TRBV6-6, the J call TRBJ2-3; D is ambiguous. V lost 2 bases, J lost 4 bases, and 10 bases lay in between. In germline, CDR1 is MNHNY, CDR2 SVGAGI (reference sequence). The CDR3 contains 14 residues. The CDR3 bases are TGTGCCAGCAGTTACCCCGCCCCGGCAGATACGCAGTATTTT. Encoded protein: CASSYPAPADTQYF.

The chain joins TRBV19 to TRBJ1-5; 8 bases fit TRBD1. Germline CDR1 and CDR2: LNHDA and SQIVND (reference sequence). The J segment lost 6 bases and the V segment lost 6 bases, leaving 4 bases of the junction unmatched. CDR3 length: 13 residues. The CDR3, as DNA: TGTGCCAGTAGCGGACAGGGTGGTCAGCCCCAGCATTTT. It yields the protein CASSGQGGQPQHF.

This clone has just a few counts. The chain links TRBV7-3 to TRBJ1-1; no firm D call. Germline assignment: CDR1 SGHTA and CDR2 FQGTGA. This CDR3 is 13 amino acids long. V was pared by 3 bases and J by 1 base, with 6 bases between. CDR3 amino acids: CASSFTGNTEAFF. The CDR3 bases are TGTGCCAGCAGCTTTACCGGGAACACTGAAGCTTTCTTT.

Only one count was recorded for this clone. The chain recombines TRBV7-2 with TRBJ2-4, with a weak D call TRBD2 (6 bases). Germline assignment: CDR1 SGHTA and CDR2 FQGNSA. Trimming pared 1 base from V and 7 bases from J, leaving 17 bases between. The CDR3 loop spans 16 amino acids. CDR3 sequence (DNA): TGTGCCAGCAGCTTAGGGAGGCCGGGGGATGGGAACATTCAGTACTTC. It is translated as CASSLGRPGDGNIQYF.

The chain carries TRBV5-4 and TRBJ1-3; TRBD1 matches 7 bases. The CDR3 is made up of 16 amino acids. The V gene end was trimmed by 0 bases and the J gene end by 4 bases; junction bases not matched to a gene: 7. The germline CDR1 and CDR2 sequences are SGHNT and YYREEE (reference sequence). CDR3 coding DNA: TGTGCCAGCAGCTTGGGGGAGGGGGCGCCCGGAAACACCATATATTTT. Translating gives CASSLGEGAPGNTIYF.

The CDR3 region is CASSLQGPGTQYF. The CDR3 DNA reads as TGTGCCAGCAGCTTACAGGGGCCCGGGACCCAGTACTTC. J is TRBJ2-5 and V is TRBV7-2, with a possible D match to TRBD1 (6 bases). The CDR3 extends over 13 amino acids. The V gene's germline CDR1 is SGHTA and CDR2 FQGNSA. V gave up 2 bases and J gave up 7 bases, with 11 bases separating them. The whole variable domain, remainder taken from reference TRBV7-2 and TRBJ2-5, is GAGVSQSPSNKVTEKGKDVELRCDPISGHTALYWYRQSLGQGLEFLIYFQGNSAPDKSGLPSDRFSAERTGGSVSTLTIQRTQQEDSAVYLCASSLQGPGTQYFGPGTRLLVL.

This rearrangement joins TRBV10-3 to TRBJ2-6, with 10 nucleotides matching TRBD2. The CDR3 is made up of 17 amino acids. J gave up 0 bases and V 11 bases, and 10 bases lay outside the gene matches. Looked up from germline, CDR1 is ENHRY and CDR2 is SYGVKD. CDR3 in DNA: TGTGCCTCCAGGACTAGCGGAGAAGTCTCTGGGGCCAACGTCCTGACTTTC. Translated, it gives CASRTSGEVSGANVLTF.

This chain connects TRBV18 to TRBJ2-3, with D possibly being TRBD2 (6 bases). From germline, CDR1 is KGHSH and CDR2 LQKENI. The CDR3 loop spans 14 amino acids. Trimming pared 6 bases from V and 6 bases from J, leaving 16 bases between. CDR3 amino acids: CASSPRQSGDTQYF. The CDR3 bases are TGTGCCAGCTCGCCCCGACAGAGCGGGGATACGCAGTATTTT. The variable domain in full, with the rest retrieved from reference TRBV18 and TRBJ2-3, is NAGVMQNPRHLVRRRGQEARLRCSPMKGHSHVYWYRQLPEEGLKFMVYLQKENIIDESGMPKERFSAEFPKEGPSILRIQQVVRGDSAAYFCASSPRQSGDTQYFGPGTRLTVL.

V is TRBV7-8 and J is TRBJ2-7; TRBD2 is a possible D gene (6 bases). Germline V gene lookup returns CDR1 SGHVS and CDR2 FQNEAQ. The CDR3 is made up of 13 amino acids. The germline V and J ends were trimmed by 3 bases and 4 bases, with 10 bases remaining between them. The CDR3, as DNA: TGTGCCAGCAGCTTGCGGGGCCAATACGAGCAGTACTTC. The encoded protein is CASSLRGQYEQYF.

The V gene is TRBV7-9, the J gene TRBJ1-1; a possible D gene is TRBD1 (5 bases). Germline-derived CDR1 and CDR2 are SEHNR and FQNEAQ (reference sequence). The CDR3 contains 14 residues. V was pared by 5 bases and J by 5 bases, with 15 bases between. The CDR3 is CASSLMVEGTEAFF. CDR3 nucleotides: TGTGCCAGCAGCCTTATGGTGGAGGGGACTGAAGCTTTCTTT.

The chain employs TRBV19 and TRBJ2-2; no clear D gene. Trimming took 8 bases from V and 8 from J, leaving 6 bases between them. The CDR3 is 10 amino acids. Germline V gene lookup returns CDR1 LNHDA and CDR2 SQIVND (reference sequence). The CDR3 region is CASRGGELFF. The DNA for the CDR3 is TGTGCCAGTCGTGGGGGGGAGCTGTTTTTT.

This CDR3 is CASSSTGTSSEKLFF. The DNA for the CDR3 is TGTGCCAGTAGCAGCACCGGGACATCGAGTGAAAAACTGTTTTTT. The rearrangement uses TRBV19 and TRBJ1-4, with D possibly TRBD1 on 6 matching bases. In germline, CDR1 is LNHDA, CDR2 SQIVND (reference sequence). The germline V and J ends were trimmed by 6 bases and 7 bases, with 18 bases remaining between them. The CDR3 totals 15 residues.

The chain combines TRBV6-5 with TRBJ1-1; unclear D gene. CDR3 size: 14 residues. Per germline, CDR1 MNHEY and CDR2 SVGAGI. V dropped 3 bases and J dropped 1 base, with 9 bases sitting between them. CDR3 bases: TGTGCCAGCAGTTATCGGGAGCGGAACACTGAAGCTTTCTTT. This codes for CASSYRERNTEAFF.

The chain carries TRBV18 and TRBJ2-5, with a tentative D call TRBD2 (6 bases). From germline, CDR1 is KGHSH and CDR2 LQKENI. The CDR3 loop spans 19 amino acids. V lost 4 bases and J lost 4, with 28 bases in between. The CDR3 DNA reads as TGTGCCAGCTCACAAACGTCCGGACTATTAACGGGAAGCACAGAGACCCAGTACTTC. It encodes CASSQTSGLLTGSTETQYF.

The chain combines TRBV5-1 with TRBJ1-3; 11 bases are shared with TRBD1. This CDR3 has 16 amino acids. CDR1 SGHRS and CDR2 YFSETQ come from the germline V gene. J was trimmed by 2 bases and V by 3 bases; bases with no gene match: 4. CDR3 protein: CASSWGTGGAGNTIYF. CDR3 bases: TGCGCCAGCAGCTGGGGGACAGGGGGAGCTGGAAACACCATATATTTT.

V and J are TRBV11-3 and TRBJ2-5; no definite D call. This CDR3 is 14 amino acids long. Germline lookup yields CDR1 SGHNT and CDR2 YENEEA. V dropped 7 bases and J dropped 4 bases, with 16 bases sitting between them. The DNA of the CDR3 is TGTGCCAGCACCCAACAATCAAGTGGAGAGACCCAGTACTTC. This encodes CASTQQSSGETQYF.

The V call is TRBV5-1, the J call TRBJ2-3; possible D gene TRBD2, 6 bases. CDR1 SGHRS and CDR2 YFSETQ come from the germline V gene. V lost 4 bases, J lost 6 bases, and 15 bases lay in between. The CDR3 has 14 amino acids. CDR3 in amino acids: CASSPGEVVDTQYF. DNA of the CDR3: TGCGCCAGCAGCCCGGGGGAGGTTGTGGATACGCAGTATTTT. The full variable domain, its missing parts supplied by reference TRBV5-1 and TRBJ2-3, is KAGVTQTPRYLIKTRGQQVTLSCSPISGHRSVSWYQQTPGQGLQFLFEYFSETQRNKGNFPGRFSGRQFSNSRSEMNVSTLELGDSALYLCASSPGEVVDTQYFGPGTRLTVL.

The chain uses TRBV28 and TRBJ2-5; TRBD1 matches 7 bases. With the DNA end fitting TRBJ2-7 better, the J assignment may be wrong. Per germline, CDR1 MDHEN and CDR2 SYDVKM. The CDR3 sequence is 13 residues long. CDR3 in amino acids: CASSSGQNYEQYF. CDR3 nucleotide sequence: TGTGCCAGCAGTTCGGGACAGAACTACGAGCAGTACTTC.

V usage is TRBV5-4 and J usage is TRBJ2-1; D is possibly TRBD2 (9 bases). The V gene lost 4 bases and the J gene lost 0 bases, with 23 bases spanning the gap. CDR1 and CDR2 (germline): SGHNT, YYREEE (reference sequence). This CDR3 comprises 19 residues. The CDR3 here is CASSTQGALAGSSYNEQFF. CDR3 coding DNA: TGTGCCAGCAGCACGCAGGGGGCTCTAGCGGGGAGCTCCTACAATGAGCAGTTCTTC.

The chain has TRBV9 and TRBJ2-7; D call uncertain. Germline V gene lookup returns CDR1 SGDLS and CDR2 YYNGEE. This CDR3 contains 13 residues. Trimming took 0 bases from V and 6 from J, leaving 10 bases between them. The CDR3 loop is CASSVGEFGEQYF. The DNA of the CDR3 is TGTGCCAGCAGCGTAGGAGAGTTTGGCGAGCAGTACTTC.

This chain joins TRBV5-4 and TRBJ2-3, with D perhaps TRBD2 (6 bases). The CDR3 length is 13 residues. The germline V gene encodes CDR1 SGHNT and CDR2 YYREEE (reference sequence). The CDR3 reads CAGGKPSTDTQYF. The CDR3 DNA reads TGTGCTGGAGGGAAACCGAGCACAGATACGCAGTATTTT.

The count of this clone is one. The chain has TRBV4-3 and TRBJ2-7; unclear D gene. Germline V gene lookup returns CDR1 LGHNA and CDR2 YSLEER. The CDR3 spans 15 residues. The V end was cut by 0 bases, the J end by 3 bases, with 12 bases between. Written as DNA, the CDR3 is TGCGCCAGCAGCCAAGATTCAGGACGATTCTACGAGCAGTACTTC. It codes for CASSQDSGRFYEQYF.

The chain has TRBV11-2 and TRBJ2-5, with D perhaps given as TRBD1 or TRBD2 (5 bases each). The DNA end is a closer match to TRBJ2-7, so the J assignment may be wrong. Germline loops: CDR1 SGHAT, CDR2 FQNNGV. The CDR3 totals 17 residues. The CDR3 spells CASSLEGDRADTYEQYF. In DNA form, the CDR3 reads TGTGCCAGCAGCTTAGAGGGAGATAGGGCGGACACCTACGAGCAGTACTTC.

This clone came up once. This chain connects TRBV29-1 to TRBJ1-1; no firm D call. CDR1 is SQVTM and CDR2 is ANQGSEA in the germline V gene. V lost 6 bases to trimming and J lost 6 bases, with 17 bases between them. This CDR3 has 13 amino acids. The CDR3 DNA sequence: TGCAGCGTCCTGGTCTCTGTAAGGCCTGAAGCTTTCTTT. This translates into CSVLVSVRPEAFF.

This chain uses TRBV19 with TRBJ2-2; the D is unclear. Germline-derived CDR1 and CDR2 are LNHDA and SQIVND (reference sequence). This CDR3 spans 12 amino acids. The germline V and J ends were trimmed by 6 bases and 1 base, with 3 bases remaining between them. CDR3 nucleotide sequence: TGTGCCAGTAGGGAGAACACCGGGGAGCTGTTTTTT. Translating gives CASRENTGELFF. The full variable domain, with the rest looked up from reference TRBV19 and TRBJ2-2, is DGGITQSPKYLFRKEGQNVTLSCEQNLNHDAMYWYRQDPGQGLRLIYYSQIVNDFQKGDIAEGYSVSREKKESFPLTVTSAQKNPTAFYLCASRENTGELFFGEGSRLTVL.

The chain recombines TRBV5-1 with TRBJ2-7, with 7 bases that match TRBD1. The CDR3 consists of 17 residues. CDR1 and CDR2 from the germline V gene are SGHRS and YFSETQ. Trimming took 4 bases from V and 3 from J; bases not matched to a gene: 16. DNA of the CDR3: TGCGCCAGCAGCCCCAGGCCCCCCGGGACAGCTAACTACGAGCAGTACTTC. Protein product: CASSPRPPGTANYEQYF. The whole variable domain, filled in from reference TRBV5-1 and TRBJ2-7, reads KAGVTQTPRYLIKTRGQQVTLSCSPISGHRSVSWYQQTPGQGLQFLFEYFSETQRNKGNFPGRFSGRQFSNSRSEMNVSTLELGDSALYLCASSPRPPGTANYEQYFGPGTRLTVT.